These 20 T cell receptor beta chains originate from one sample sequenced in a study of blood T cell repertoires in COVID-19. Here immunoSEQ multiplex PCR was the method, and the copy in TCRdb shows in-frame clones only, minus some. Of under 40,000 clones in the sample, roughly 90% are singletons; the top ten hold roughly 32%. The sample consisted of peripheral blood. All receptors derive from a man between 65 and 80 years old with active COVID-19.

The V call is TRBV6-2 or TRBV6-3, the J call TRBJ1-2; D call uncertain. CDR1 and CDR2 from the germline V gene are MNHEY and SVGEGT. The CDR3 extends over 15 amino acids. Between the trimmed V and J ends, which lost 1 base and 8 bases, there was a span of 17 bases. CDR3 residues: CASSYYGSSRQGYTF. CDR3 nucleotides: TGTGCCAGCAGTTACTACGGGAGCTCGCGCCAAGGCTACACCTTC.

The CDR3 coding sequence is TGTGCCAGCAGTAGGACAGGGGGCCACGAGCAGTACTTC. Encoded protein: CASSRTGGHEQYF. The chain is built from TRBV6-2 or TRBV6-3 and TRBJ2-7; 11 bases are a match to TRBD1. The trim removed 5 bases at V and 5 bases at J, leaving 2 bases unmatched. This CDR3 has 13 amino acids. Germline V gives CDR1 MNHEY, CDR2 SVGEGT.

The chain carries TRBV28 and TRBJ1-5; D call uncertain. Between the trimmed V and J ends, which lost 4 bases and 1 base, there was a span of 11 bases. This CDR3 has 15 amino acids. CDR1 MDHEN and CDR2 SYDVKM come from the germline V gene. The CDR3: CASSSHSRSNQPQHF. The CDR3 nucleotides read TGTGCCAGCAGTTCCCACAGCAGGAGCAATCAGCCCCAGCATTTT.

The chain is built from TRBV11-2 and TRBJ2-2, with TRBD2 matching over 10 bases. V gave up 5 bases and J gave up 7 bases; unmatched junction bases: 10. The CDR3 extends over 16 amino acids. Germline lookup yields CDR1 SGHAT and CDR2 FQNNGV. CDR3 residues: CASSPASGRWGGELFF. The CDR3 DNA reads as TGTGCCAGCAGCCCGGCTAGCGGGAGATGGGGCGGGGAGCTGTTTTTT. Based on the CDR3 plus reference TRBV11-2 and TRBJ2-2, the full variable domain is EAGVAQSPRYKIIEKRQSVAFWCNPISGHATLYWYQQILGQGPKLLIQFQNNGVVDDSQLPKDRFSAERLKGVDSTLKIQPAKLEDSAVYLCASSPASGRWGGELFFGEGSRLTVL.

The V call is TRBV28, the J call TRBJ2-7; TRBD2 agrees at 9 bases. The ends lost 6 bases at V and 3 bases at J; junction bases unmatched: 12. This CDR3 has 16 amino acids. Germline values: CDR1 MDHEN, CDR2 SYDVKM. CDR3 protein: CASSPGGLAGSYEQYF. The CDR3 region has the DNA TGTGCCAGCAGCCCCGGGGGTCTAGCGGGAAGCTACGAGCAGTACTTC.

V and J are TRBV7-3 and TRBJ2-1, with 9 bases matching TRBD1. After removal of 3 bases from V and 3 bases from J, the junction contained 3 bases not matched to a gene. The germline CDR1 and CDR2 sequences are SGHTA and FQGTGA. This CDR3 is built from 15 residues. CDR3 DNA sequence: TGTGCCAGCAGCTTGGGACAGGGAGTCTACAATGAGCAGTTCTTC. It yields the protein CASSLGQGVYNEQFF.

The chain joins TRBV27 to TRBJ2-5; weak D call: TRBD2 (6 bases). This CDR3 is 15 amino acids long. Germline V gene lookup returns CDR1 MNHEY and CDR2 SMNVEV (reference sequence). V lost 6 bases, J lost 5 bases, and 19 bases lay in between. CDR3 protein: CASSSRLVGEETQYF. Written as DNA, the CDR3 is TGTGCCAGCAGCTCAAGACTAGTAGGGGAGGAGACCCAGTACTTC.

The V gene is TRBV15, the J gene TRBJ2-7; 10 bases fit TRBD1. The CDR3 spans 16 residues. CDR1 is LNHNV and CDR2 is YYDKDF in the germline V gene (reference sequence). V gave up 1 base and J gave up 6 bases; unmatched junction bases: 9. The CDR3 region is CATSRGIEGTGVEQYF. CDR3 sequence (DNA): TGTGCCACCAGCAGAGGGATTGAGGGGACAGGGGTCGAGCAGTACTTC.

The gene calls are TRBV5-4 and TRBJ2-1; D possibly corresponds to TRBD1 (6 bases). Germline CDR1 reads SGHNT; CDR2 reads YYREEE (reference sequence). The CDR3 covers 15 residues. The V gene lost 0 bases and the J gene lost 8 bases, with 15 bases spanning the gap. CDR3 nucleotides: TGTGCCAGCAGCTTGGCGACAGGAGTTGGGGATGAGCAGTTCTTC. Its protein product is CASSLATGVGDEQFF.

This clone was seen just once. The genes are TRBV7-2 and TRBJ2-5, with 9 nucleotides matching TRBD2. In germline, CDR1 is SGHTA, CDR2 FQGNSA. Trimming at V came to 1 base and at J to 5 bases, leaving 11 bases not matched to a gene. This CDR3 has 17 amino acids. The CDR3 reads CASSLVSSGGTGETQYF. CDR3 nucleotide sequence: TGTGCCAGCAGCTTAGTCTCCAGCGGGGGGACCGGGGAGACCCAGTACTTC.

The chain carries TRBV29-1 and TRBJ2-5; TRBD1 or TRBD2 may be the D gene (5 bases each). This CDR3 comprises 13 residues. Looked up from germline, CDR1 is SQVTM and CDR2 is ANQGSEA. The V end lost 6 bases, the J end lost 5 bases, and 16 bases lay between the germline ends. CDR3 coding DNA: TGCAGCGTCGAACAGGAGGCGAGGGAGACCCAGTACTTC. Translating it yields CSVEQEARETQYF.

The chain couples TRBV5-1 to TRBJ2-7, with a weak D call TRBD1 (6 bases). CDR3 length equals 15 residues. The germline V gene encodes CDR1 SGHRS and CDR2 YFSETQ. Trimming pared 2 bases from V and 0 bases from J, leaving 12 bases between. In DNA, the CDR3 is TGCGCCAGCAGCTTAACACAGGGAAGCTCCTACGAGCAGTACTTC. Translation: CASSLTQGSSYEQYF.

Only one count was recorded for this clone. V gene TRBV19 combines with J gene TRBJ2-7; 13 bases are a match to TRBD2. V lost 3 bases, J lost 5 bases, and 13 bases stayed unmatched. CDR1 is LNHDA and CDR2 is SQIVND in the germline V gene (reference sequence). This CDR3 is 18 amino acids long. The CDR3 sequence: CASSIGTSGIILRNEQYF. The DNA for the CDR3 is TGTGCCAGTAGTATTGGGACTAGCGGGATCATCCTCAGAAACGAGCAGTACTTC.

The count of this clone is one. The rearrangement uses TRBV7-2 and TRBJ2-7, with 7 bases aligning to TRBD2. The V gene end was trimmed by 4 bases and the J gene end by 4 bases; junction bases not matched to a gene: 7. The CDR3 has 14 amino acids. CDR1 and CDR2 from the germline V gene are SGHTA and FQGNSA. As DNA, the CDR3 is TGTGCCAGCAGCTCCGGGACTAACAAATACGAGCAGTACTTC. Encoded protein: CASSSGTNKYEQYF.

This clone was recorded once. This chain uses TRBV4-1 with TRBJ2-4; 10 bases agree with TRBD2. CDR3 size: 16 residues. Per the germline V gene, CDR1 is MGHRA and CDR2 is YSYEKL. With 5 bases clipped from V and 1 base from J, the junction kept 5 bases outside the gene matches. The CDR3 nucleotides read TGCGCCAGCAGCTATCTAGCGGGAGTGGCCAAAAACATTCAGTACTTC. Translation: CASSYLAGVAKNIQYF.

The J gene is TRBJ2-3, the V gene TRBV6-4, with D possibly being TRBD1 (6 bases). Germline CDR1 reads MRHNA; CDR2 reads SNTAGT. CDR3 length equals 17 residues. With 6 bases removed from V and 2 bases from J, the gap between germline ends came to 21 bases. CDR3 in DNA: TGTGCCAGCAGGAACAAGCGGACAGTTTTGCCCACAGATACGCAGTATTTT. The encoded protein is CASRNKRTVLPTDTQYF.

The chain recombines TRBV13 with TRBJ2-7; TRBD2 is a possible D gene (5 bases). With 2 bases removed from V and 4 bases from J, the gap between germline ends came to 6 bases. This CDR3 has 12 amino acids. Germline lookup yields CDR1 PRHDT and CDR2 FYEKMQ (reference sequence). CDR3 loop: CASSLRGYEQYF. Written as DNA, the CDR3 is TGTGCCAGCAGCTTACGAGGGTACGAGCAGTACTTC.

V is TRBV24-1 and J is TRBJ2-7, with TRBD1 as a possible D gene (5 bases). Germline V lookup: CDR1 KGHDR, CDR2 SFDVKD. This CDR3 contains 12 residues. The V end was cut by 3 bases, the J end by 11 bases, with 13 bases between. The CDR3 nucleotides read TGTGCCACCAGTGATCCGGCGGCCAGGGAGTACTTC. This codes for CATSDPAAREYF.

The genes are TRBV24-1 and TRBJ2-1; D is perhaps TRBD2 (5 bases). The germline V and J ends were trimmed by 5 bases and 3 bases, with 13 bases remaining between them. The CDR3 length is 15 residues. Germline assignment: CDR1 KGHDR and CDR2 SFDVKD. The DNA for the CDR3 is TGTGCCACCAGTGGGCTCGGGGTTAGCTACAATGAGCAGTTCTTC. Its protein is CATSGLGVSYNEQFF.

The chain carries TRBV30 and TRBJ2-3; D might be TRBD2 (6 bases). In germline, CDR1 is GTSNPN, CDR2 SVGIG (reference sequence). Trimming pared 0 bases from V and 0 bases from J, leaving 13 bases between. This CDR3 has 16 amino acids. The CDR3 loop is CAWSVNFAGSTDTQYF. For the CDR3, the DNA is TGTGCCTGGAGTGTAAATTTTGCGGGAAGCACAGATACGCAGTATTTT.